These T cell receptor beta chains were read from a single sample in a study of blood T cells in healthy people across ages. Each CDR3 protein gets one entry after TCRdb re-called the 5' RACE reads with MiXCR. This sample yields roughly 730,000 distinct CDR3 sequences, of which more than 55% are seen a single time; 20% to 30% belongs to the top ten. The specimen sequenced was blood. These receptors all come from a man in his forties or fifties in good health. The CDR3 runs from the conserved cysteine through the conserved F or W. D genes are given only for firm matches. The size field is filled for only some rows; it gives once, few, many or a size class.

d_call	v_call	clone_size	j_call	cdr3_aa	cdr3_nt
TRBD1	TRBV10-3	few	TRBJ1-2	CAISESAGQGESGWYGYTF	TGTGCCATCAGTGAGTCGGCGGGACAGGGGGAGTCTGGCTGGTATGGCTACACCTTC
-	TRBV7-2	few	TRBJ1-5	CASSLEGQENQPQHF	TGTGCCAGCAGCTTAGAGGGGCAGGAGAATCAGCCCCAGCATTTT
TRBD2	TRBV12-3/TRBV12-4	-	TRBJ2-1	CASSPNSLGTSANNEQFF	TGTGCCAGCAGCCCTAATTCCTTGGGGACTAGCGCAAACAATGAGCAGTTCTTC
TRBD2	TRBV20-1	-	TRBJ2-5	CSARVDTSGAQETQYF	TGCAGTGCTAGAGTTGATACTAGCGGGGCCCAAGAGACCCAGTACTTC
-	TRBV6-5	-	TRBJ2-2	CASSFVGVTGELFF	TGTGCCAGCAGTTTTGTAGGGGTAACCGGGGAGCTGTTTTTT
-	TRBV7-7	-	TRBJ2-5	CASSRGSGLNEQYF	TGTGCTAGCAGCCGGGGGAGCGGTCTCAATGAGCAGTACTTC
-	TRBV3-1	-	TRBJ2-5	CASSQGGLGGPETQYF	TGTGCCAGCAGCCAAGGAGGGCTAGGGGGTCCAGAGACCCAGTACTTC
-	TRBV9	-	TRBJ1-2	CASSVGVREANYGYTF	TGTGCCAGCAGCGTAGGCGTCAGGGAGGCTAACTATGGCTACACCTTC
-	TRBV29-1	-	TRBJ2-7	CSVEGVADEQYF	TGCAGCGTTGAAGGCGTGGCCGATGAGCAGTACTTC
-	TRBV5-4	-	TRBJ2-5	CASSLGSVVGETQYF	TGTGCCAGCAGCTTGGGGTCCGTCGTCGGAGAGACCCAGTACTTC
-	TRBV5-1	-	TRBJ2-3	CASSRGGAGDTQYF	TGCGCCAGCAGCCGAGGGGGGGCGGGGGATACGCAGTATTTT
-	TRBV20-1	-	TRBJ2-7	CSARGPGRYEQYF	TGCAGTGCTAGAGGCCCAGGTAGATACGAGCAGTACTTC
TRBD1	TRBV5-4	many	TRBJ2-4	CASSYDRGDIQYF	TGTGCCAGCAGCTATGACAGGGGAGACATTCAGTACTTC
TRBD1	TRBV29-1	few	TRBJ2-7	CSAGQAGAYEQYF	TGCAGCGCCGGACAGGCTGGGGCTTACGAGCAGTACTTC
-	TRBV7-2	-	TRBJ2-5	CASSTRGPTGETQYF	TGTGCCAGCAGCACTCGCGGGCCGACCGGTGAGACCCAGTACTTC
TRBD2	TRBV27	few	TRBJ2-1	CASSLWLAGPNEQFF	TGTGCCAGCAGTTTATGGTTAGCGGGGCCCAATGAGCAGTTCTTC
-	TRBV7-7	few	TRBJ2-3	CASSPGHPDTQYF	TGTGCTAGCAGCCCTGGACACCCAGATACGCAGTATTTT
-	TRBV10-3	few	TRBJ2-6	CAILLDGPGANVLTF	TGTGCCATCCTCTTGGACGGCCCTGGGGCCAACGTCCTGACTTTC
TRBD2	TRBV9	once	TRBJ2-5	CASSSNIAGQETQYF	TGTGCCAGCAGCTCGAATATAGCGGGACAAGAGACCCAGTACTTC
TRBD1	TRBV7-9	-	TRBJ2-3	CASSSAGTGSDTQYF	TGTGCCAGCAGCTCGGCCGGGACAGGGTCGGATACGCAGTATTTT
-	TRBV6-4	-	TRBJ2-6	CASSEASGANVLTF	TGTGCCAGCAGTGAGGCGTCTGGGGCCAACGTCCTGACTTTC
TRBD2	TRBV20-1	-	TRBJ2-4	CSASPLAGVSNIQYF	TGCAGTGCTAGCCCGCTAGCGGGAGTATCAAACATTCAGTACTTC
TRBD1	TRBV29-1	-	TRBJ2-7	CSVEQGRAQYF	TGCAGCGTGGAACAGGGGCGCGCGCAGTACTTC
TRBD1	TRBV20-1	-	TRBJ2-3	CSATSGDRWTDTQYF	TGCAGTGCTACAAGTGGGGACAGGTGGACAGATACGCAGTATTTT
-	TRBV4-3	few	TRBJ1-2	CASSPGGGDYGYTF	TGCGCCAGCAGCCCGGGAGGAGGGGACTATGGCTACACCTTC
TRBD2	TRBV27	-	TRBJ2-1	CASSLFLAVSEQFF	TGTGCCAGCAGTTTATTTCTAGCGGTGAGTGAGCAGTTCTTC
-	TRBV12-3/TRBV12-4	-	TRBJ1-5	CASSSTGRLQPQHF	TGTGCCAGCAGTTCTACAGGGCGCTTGCAGCCCCAGCATTTT
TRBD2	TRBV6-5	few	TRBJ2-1	CASSYELAGTHNEQFF	TGTGCCAGCAGTTACGAACTAGCGGGGACCCACAATGAGCAGTTCTTC
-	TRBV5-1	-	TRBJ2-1	CASSPSTTDGEQFF	TGCGCCAGCAGCCCGTCAACGACTGATGGTGAGCAGTTCTTC
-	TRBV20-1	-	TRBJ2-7	CSARGTWLGLYEQYF	TGCAGTGCTAGAGGGACGTGGCTAGGACTCTACGAGCAGTACTTC
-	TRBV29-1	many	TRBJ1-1	CSAGLEAFF	TGCAGCGCAGGTCTTGAAGCTTTCTTT
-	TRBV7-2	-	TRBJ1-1	CASSLGLQGKSEAFF	TGTGCCAGCAGCTTAGGCCTACAGGGAAAAAGTGAAGCTTTCTTT
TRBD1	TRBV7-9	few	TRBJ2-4	CASQTGERVENIQYF	TGTGCCAGCCAAACAGGGGAGAGAGTCGAAAACATTCAGTACTTC
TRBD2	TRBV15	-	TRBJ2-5	CATSSTAAGTTFETQYF	TGTGCCACCAGCAGCACTGCCGCGGGGACTACCTTCGAGACCCAGTACTTC
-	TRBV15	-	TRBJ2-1	CATRDRGLNEQFF	TGTGCCACCAGGGACAGAGGGCTCAATGAGCAGTTCTTC
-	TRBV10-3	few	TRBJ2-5	CAISESRVAETQYF	TGTGCCATCAGTGAGTCAAGGGTCGCAGAGACCCAGTACTTC
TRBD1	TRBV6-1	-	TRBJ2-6	CASREGQAAGANVLTF	TGTGCCAGCAGAGAGGGACAGGCAGCCGGGGCCAACGTCCTGACTTTC
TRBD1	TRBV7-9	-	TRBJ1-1	CASSDLRDRVNTEAFF	TGTGCCAGCAGCGACCTTAGGGACAGGGTGAACACTGAAGCTTTCTTT
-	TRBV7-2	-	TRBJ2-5	CASSRSVDRQETQYF	TGTGCCAGCAGCCGTAGCGTGGATCGGCAAGAGACCCAGTACTTC
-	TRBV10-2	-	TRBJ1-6	CASGDNSPLHF	TGCGCCAGTGGCGATAATTCACCCCTCCACTTT
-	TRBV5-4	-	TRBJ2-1	CASSLVSEQFF	TGTGCCAGCAGCTTGGTCAGTGAGCAGTTCTTC
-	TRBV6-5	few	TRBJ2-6	CAIRSSGANVLTF	TGTGCCATACGGAGCTCTGGGGCCAACGTCCTGACTTTC
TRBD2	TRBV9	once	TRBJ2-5	CASSVATSGTNEKYF	TGTGCCAGCAGCGTAGCTACTAGCGGGACAAATGAGAAGTACTTC
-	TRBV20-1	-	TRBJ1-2	CSARTGINYGYTF	TGCAGTGCTAGGACAGGAATTAACTATGGCTACACCTTC
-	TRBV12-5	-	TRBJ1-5	CASAPKEGNQPQHF	TGTGCTAGTGCCCCAAAGGAGGGTAATCAGCCCCAGCATTTT
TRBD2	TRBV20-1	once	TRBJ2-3	CSATTSGVGDTQYF	TGCAGTGCAACGACTAGCGGGGTAGGGGATACGCAGTATTTT
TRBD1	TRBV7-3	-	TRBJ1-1	CASSLTGTDSSAFF	TGTGCCAGCAGCTTAACCGGGACAGACAGTTCAGCTTTCTTT
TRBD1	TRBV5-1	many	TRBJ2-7	CASSPGTGGYEQYF	TGTGCCAGCAGCCCCGGGACAGGGGGCTACGAGCAGTACTTC
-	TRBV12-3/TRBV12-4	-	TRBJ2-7	CASSLSQGLSYEQYF	TGTGCCAGCAGTTTATCCCAGGGCCTGTCCTACGAGCAGTACTTC
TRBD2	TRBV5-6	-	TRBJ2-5	CASSLVTSGRSYGETQYF	TGTGCCAGCAGCTTGGTTACTAGCGGGAGATCCTACGGGGAGACCCAGTACTTC
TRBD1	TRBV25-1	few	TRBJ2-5	CASSPTDRVWETQYF	TGTGCCAGCAGTCCCACCGACAGGGTATGGGAGACCCAGTACTTC
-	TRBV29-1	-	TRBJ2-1	CSVGSNEQFF	TGCAGCGTTGGGTCCAATGAGCAGTTCTTC
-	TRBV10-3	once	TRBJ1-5	CAISDGGTNQPQHF	TGTGCCATCAGTGATGGAGGGACCAATCAGCCCCAGCATTTT
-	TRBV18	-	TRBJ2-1	CASSPPNGRYNEQFF	TGTGCCAGCTCACCACCTAATGGGAGATACAATGAGCAGTTCTTC
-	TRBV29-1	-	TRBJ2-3	CSVGGGSTDTQYF	TGCAGCGTTGGAGGCGGGAGCACAGATACGCAGTATTTT
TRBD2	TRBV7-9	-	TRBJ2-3	CASSLGPGGSDTQYF	TGTGCCAGCAGCTTAGGCCCGGGAGGGTCAGATACGCAGTATTTT